The 26 T cell receptor beta chains given below trace back to one sample, sequenced in a study of regulatory T cells in long-lasting Graves disease. Noted time point: persistent/refractory GD, antithyroid drugs over 5 years with positive TRAb. PBMC-extracted RNA yielded the TCR library. Arm-PCR of CDR3 regions and iRepertoire HTBI primers were used to build TCR beta libraries. MiXCR, applied by TCRdb to the multiplex PCR reads, yields one record per CDR3 protein. Of 400,000 to 500,000 distinct CDR3 sequences listed, roughly a fifth were seen once; the top ten hold roughly an eighth. Sequencing used peripheral blood mononuclear cells (PBMCs), obtained when the disease was refractory, from a patient treated with antithyroid drugs. The receptor source for this set is a female donor with Graves disease.

This clonotype was recorded a few times. The V call is TRBV5-8, the J call TRBJ1-4; a weak D match, TRBD1 (6 bases). Trimming removed 1 base at V and 7 bases at J, with 17 bases between. This CDR3 has 16 residues. Germline CDR1 reads SGHTS; CDR2 reads YDEGEE. CDR3 residues: CASSLFRPQGVEKLFF. The CDR3, as DNA: TGTGCCAGCAGCTTGTTCCGTCCACAGGGAGTTGAAAAACTGTTTTTT.

This clonotype was counted only a few times. This sequence joins TRBV7-9 and TRBJ2-7; 7 nucleotides agree with TRBD2. Trimming took 1 base from V and 4 from J; bases not matched to a gene: 10. The CDR3 consists of 16 residues. CDR1 is SEHNR and CDR2 is FQNEAQ in the germline V gene (reference sequence). The CDR3 region is CASSLGRGLADYEQYF. The DNA for the CDR3 is TGTGCCAGCAGCTTAGGGCGGGGTCTAGCGGATTACGAGCAGTACTTC.

V usage is TRBV5-1 and J usage is TRBJ2-2; D possibly corresponds to TRBD1 (5 bases). Trimming shortened V by 1 base and J by 0 bases, and 10 bases separated the two germline ends. Germline V gene sequence: CDR1 SGHRS, CDR2 YFSETQ. The CDR3 runs to 16 residues. As DNA, the CDR3 is TGCGCCAGCAGCTTGTTGACAGCCACGAACACCGGGGAGCTGTTTTTT. Amino acids: CASSLLTATNTGELFF. Using reference TRBV5-1 and TRBJ2-2 for the parts outside the CDR3, the full variable domain is KAGVTQTPRYLIKTRGQQVTLSCSPISGHRSVSWYQQTPGQGLQFLFEYFSETQRNKGNFPGRFSGRQFSNSRSEMNVSTLELGDSALYLCASSLLTATNTGELFFGEGSRLTVL.

This clonotype was detected a few times. J is TRBJ1-1 and V is TRBV5-1, with 10 nucleotides matching TRBD1. Germline V gene data show CDR1 as SGHRS and CDR2 as YFSETQ. CDR3 length: 14 residues. The ends lost 4 bases at V and 4 bases at J; junction bases unmatched: 4. CDR3 in amino acids: CASSIGQGVTEAFF. CDR3 nucleotide sequence: TGCGCCAGCAGCATCGGACAGGGGGTCACTGAAGCTTTCTTT.

This clonotype was seen many times. This chain links TRBV7-2 with TRBJ2-5; 7 bases match TRBD2. The length of the CDR3 is 14 residues. Trimming removed 5 bases from V and 5 bases from J; junction bases left unmatched: 8. The V gene's germline CDR1 is SGHTA and CDR2 FQGNSA. CDR3 in amino acids: CASSDKAGTETQYF. CDR3 DNA sequence: TGTGCCAGCAGCGATAAAGCGGGAACGGAGACCCAGTACTTC.

The chain combines TRBV7-8 with TRBJ2-7, with TRBD1 identical over 7 bases. The germline CDR1 and CDR2 sequences are SGHVS and FQNEAQ. V shed 8 bases and J 6 bases; nucleotides not matched to a gene: 4. The CDR3 totals 11 residues. CDR3 nucleotides: TGTGCCAGCGGGACAGAATTCGAGCAGTACTTC. As protein: CASGTEFEQYF.

A remark on this clonotype: This sequence may be a read error, since a much larger clone differs from it by one base. This rearrangement joins TRBV6-2 or TRBV6-3 to TRBJ2-5, with 9 bases identical to TRBD2. V was clipped by 5 bases and J by 2 bases; unmatched bases: 6. This CDR3 is built from 15 residues. Germline V gene data show CDR1 as MNHEY and CDR2 as SVGEGT. The CDR3 nucleotides read TGTGCCAGCAGTGACCTAGCGGGGCCTCAAGAGACCCAGTACTTC. Protein: CASSDLAGPQETQYF.

Worth noting for this clonotype: One end of the junction does not line up with germline, which may come from a read error. The J gene is TRBJ1-5, the V gene TRBV28; D not certain. Germline-derived CDR1 and CDR2 are MDHEN and SYDVKM. CDR3 size: 15 residues. CDR3: CASSSSPRRGQTQHF. CDR3 nucleotides: TGTGCCAGCAGTTCATCCCCGAGGCGGGGTCAGACCCAGCATTTT.

The chain recombines TRBV6-5 with TRBJ1-1, with D maybe TRBD1 (5 bases). Trimming took 0 bases from V and 6 from J, leaving 14 bases between them. The V gene's germline CDR1 is MNHEY and CDR2 SVGAGI. This CDR3 region has 15 residues. The CDR3, as DNA: TGTGCCAGCAGTTACTCACCGGGGGTAGGGGCTGAAGCTTTCTTT. Its translation is CASSYSPGVGAEAFF.

The chain is built from TRBV5-1 and TRBJ2-5; D could derive from TRBD1 or TRBD2 (5 bases each). The end of the DNA aligns better with TRBJ2-1, so the J call may be wrong. Germline CDR1 is SGHRS and CDR2 is YFSETQ. The CDR3 contains 16 residues. The CDR3 region is CASSLPTLGEMNEQFF. CDR3 sequence (DNA): TGCGCCAGCAGCCTACCCACCCTAGGGGAGATGAATGAGCAGTTCTTC.

This clonotype has only a few counts. A far larger clone is one base from this, pointing to a likely read error. V usage is TRBV7-9 and J usage is TRBJ2-5; D gene ambiguous. Trimming left V 5 bases short and J 3 bases short, with 4 bases between. Germline V gene sequence: CDR1 SEHNR, CDR2 FQNEAQ (reference sequence). CDR3 length equals 11 residues. CDR3 sequence: CASSKEETQYF. The DNA of the CDR3 is TGTGCCAGCAGCAAAGAAGAGACCCAGTACTTC.

This clonotype was recorded at least ten times. The chain links TRBV20-1 to TRBJ2-2; D not resolved. The CDR3 contains 13 residues. V shed 6 bases and J shed 0 bases, with 8 bases lying between them. The germline V gene has CDR1 DFQATT and CDR2 SNEGSKA (reference sequence). The CDR3 DNA reads TGCAGTGCCACACGATCGAACACCGGGGAGCTGTTTTTT. This gives the protein CSATRSNTGELFF.

The genes are TRBV29-1 and TRBJ2-3, with 13 bases fitting TRBD2. The CDR3 spans 16 residues. Trimming cost V 8 bases and J 3 bases; bases outside gene matches: 11. From germline, CDR1 is SQVTM and CDR2 ANQGSEA. The CDR3 protein is CSSSGLAGVATDTQYF. In DNA form, the CDR3 reads TGCAGCTCCTCTGGACTAGCGGGAGTTGCGACAGATACGCAGTATTTT.

Regarding this clonotype: Because the CDR3 is missing its conserved closing phenylalanine or tryptophan, this is likely a read error. The gene calls are TRBV12-3 or TRBV12-4 and TRBJ2-7; weak D call: TRBD1 (6 bases). Trimming took off 5 bases at V and 4 bases at J, with 9 bases between the two ends. This CDR3 region has 12 residues. The chain's CDR3 is CASSGRGYEQYP. For the CDR3, the DNA is TGTGCCAGCAGTGGCAGGGGATACGAGCAGTACCCC.

This clonotype showed up just a few times. The V and J genes are TRBV13 and TRBJ1-5, with 11 bases aligning to TRBD1. The trim removed 0 bases at V and 0 bases at J, leaving 4 bases unmatched. This CDR3 spans 18 amino acids. CDR1 and CDR2 from the germline V gene are PRHDT and FYEKMQ (reference sequence). The CDR3 DNA reads TGTGCCAGCAGCTTAGGCGGGACAGGGGGATATAGCAATCAGCCCCAGCATTTT. The encoded protein is CASSLGGTGGYSNQPQHF.

The V gene is TRBV10-2, the J gene TRBJ2-7; 10 nucleotides align to TRBD1. CDR1 is WSHSY and CDR2 is SAAADI in the germline V gene. There are 14 residues in the CDR3. The J segment lost 3 bases and the V segment lost 8 bases, leaving 7 bases of the junction unmatched. The CDR3 DNA is TGCGCCAGCGGCAGGACAGGGGGGAACTACGAGCAGTACTTC. It specifies CASGRTGGNYEQYF.

This clonotype was seen at least ten times. The V gene is TRBV10-2, the J gene TRBJ1-2, with a tentative D call TRBD1 (6 bases). There are 14 residues in the CDR3. Germline V gene lookup returns CDR1 WSHSY and CDR2 SAAADI. Trimming cost V 8 bases and J 6 bases, with 19 bases left between them. CDR3 region: CASLLGGAANGYTF. The CDR3 coding sequence is TGCGCCAGCCTCCTCGGGGGCGCGGCAAATGGCTACACCTTC.

V usage is TRBV14 and J usage is TRBJ2-3, with D perhaps TRBD2 (5 bases). Germline V gives CDR1 SGHDN, CDR2 FVKESK. The V gene lost 1 base and the J gene lost 6 bases, with 14 bases spanning the gap. There are 15 residues in the CDR3. CDR3 protein: CASSQALGGSDTQYF. CDR3 coding DNA: TGTGCCAGCAGCCAAGCACTAGGTGGGTCGGATACGCAGTATTTT.

This clonotype was counted many times. The J gene is TRBJ1-1, the V gene TRBV6-1; tentative D call: TRBD1 (5 bases). CDR1 MNHNS and CDR2 SASEGT come from the germline V gene. The V end was cut by 2 bases, the J end by 3 bases, with 22 bases between. CDR3 length: 18 residues. Written as DNA, the CDR3 is TGTGCCAGCAGTGAACCCTACTACGGGGAGGGGATTGACACTGAAGCTTTCTTT. Translation gives CASSEPYYGEGIDTEAFF.

The genes are TRBV5-1 and TRBJ2-7; 8 nucleotides line up with TRBD2. This CDR3 has 18 residues. CDR1 SGHRS and CDR2 YFSETQ come from the germline V gene. Trimming cost V 2 bases and J 0 bases; bases outside gene matches: 13. CDR3 nucleotides: TGCGCCAGCAGCTTTGGTAGCGGGATGACGGGGGGCTCCTACGAGCAGTACTTC. It codes for CASSFGSGMTGGSYEQYF.

V usage is TRBV6-5 and J usage is TRBJ2-5; D is unresolved. The CDR3 loop spans 14 amino acids. Trimming stripped 4 bases from V and 5 bases from J, with 14 bases between. The germline V gene encodes CDR1 MNHEY and CDR2 SVGAGI. Here the CDR3 DNA reads TGTGCCAGCAGTTCCAACGGCGGTCTGGAGACCCAGTACTTC. Translated, it gives CASSSNGGLETQYF.

This clonotype was detected ten times or more. The chain is built from TRBV7-2 and TRBJ2-7, with TRBD1 matching over 8 bases. Trimming removed 5 bases from V and 5 bases from J; junction bases left unmatched: 8. CDR1 and CDR2 from the germline V gene are SGHTA and FQGNSA. The CDR3 runs to 14 residues. CDR3 nucleotide sequence: TGTGCCAGCAGCGGCGGACAGGGTTTTCACGAGCAGTACTTC. It encodes CASSGGQGFHEQYF.

V is TRBV13 and J is TRBJ2-1; 11 bases are a match to TRBD1. Germline V CDR1 and CDR2: PRHDT, FYEKMQ (reference sequence). V dropped 0 bases and J dropped 3; count of bases not matched to a gene: 10. This CDR3 has 19 residues. The CDR3 DNA is TGTGCCAGCAGCTTAGGAGCGTTTCCCGGGACAGGGGGCTACAATGAGCAGTTCTTC. It yields the protein CASSLGAFPGTGGYNEQFF.

V and J are TRBV20-1 and TRBJ2-5; 11 nucleotides line up with TRBD2. The J call may be mistaken, given a closer DNA end match to TRBJ2-1. This CDR3 has 13 amino acids. In germline, CDR1 is DFQATT, CDR2 SNEGSKA (reference sequence). CDR3 nucleotides: TGCAGTGGACTAGCGGGAACCCACAATGAGCAGTTCTTC. Its translation is CSGLAGTHNEQFF.

The chain employs TRBV7-9 and TRBJ1-5; D uncertain. V was shortened by 5 bases and J by 3 bases, with 8 bases between the two germline ends. This CDR3 is 13 amino acids long. The germline gives CDR1 SEHNR, CDR2 FQNEAQ (reference sequence). CDR3 sequence reads: CASSLRNNQPQHF. The CDR3 coding sequence is TGTGCCAGCAGCCTCAGGAACAATCAGCCCCAGCATTTT. Based on the CDR3 plus reference TRBV7-9 and TRBJ1-5, the full variable domain is DTGVSQNPRHKITKRGQNVTFRCDPISEHNRLYWYRQTLGQGPEFLTYFQNEAQLEKSRLLSDRFSAERPKGSFSTLEIQRTEQGDSAMYLCASSLRNNQPQHFGDGTRLSIL.

This clonotype was observed a few times. V is TRBV24-1 and J is TRBJ2-4; no firm D call. The CDR3 totals 11 residues. Germline CDR1 is KGHDR and CDR2 is SFDVKD. V was shortened by 9 bases and J by 6 bases, with 8 bases between the two germline ends. The CDR3 coding sequence is TGTGCCACCGAAAATTTAAACATTCAGTACTTC. The encoded protein is CATENLNIQYF.